This T cell receptor (beta chain) was documented in a study of blood T cell repertoires in COVID-19. Per the original data handling: From reference gene primer amplification, estimates of nucleated cell counts were derived. Method: immunoSEQ multiplex PCR; TCRdb's copy keeps in-frame clones and lacks some. V and J calls and clone size are copied from that table; D and trimming were computed from the DNA. The sample carries about 110,000 clones, 70% to 90% recorded once. Trimming shortened V by 4 bases and J by 7 bases, and 12 bases separated the two germline ends. This CDR3 spans 13 amino acids. Germline CDR1 is KGHDR and CDR2 is SFDVKD.

The chain combines TRBV24-1 with TRBJ1-2; the D gene is possibly TRBD1 (6 bases). Sequenced material: peripheral blood. The sequence was obtained from a human donor in a cohort sampled during active COVID-19. The DNA of the CDR3 is TGTGCCACCAGTGACACAGGGATTCGTGGCTACACCTTC. Amino acid sequence: CATSDTGIRGYTF.